These 28 T cell receptor beta chains originate from one sample sequenced in a study of blood T cell repertoires in COVID-19. TCRdb's copy holds only in-frame clones and misses some; the assay was immunoSEQ multiplex PCR. The sample has about 500,000 clones, roughly nine tenths seen once. The sample comprised peripheral blood. The receptors derive from a man in his late teens or twenties with COVID-19, enrolled during active disease.

The chain employs TRBV28 and TRBJ2-6; 12 bases map to TRBD1. The CDR3 length is 18 residues. The germline V gene has CDR1 MDHEN and CDR2 SYDVKM. The V and J ends lost 6 bases and 2 bases, in that order; junction bases with no gene match: 8. This chain's CDR3 is CASSPSGTGGAGANVLTF. The CDR3 nucleotides read TGTGCCAGCAGCCCATCCGGGACAGGGGGCGCTGGGGCCAACGTCCTGACTTTC.

This chain uses TRBV27 with TRBJ2-7; 8 bases agree with TRBD1. The J segment lost 1 base and the V segment lost 5 bases, leaving 7 bases of the junction unmatched. This CDR3 comprises 15 residues. From germline, CDR1 is MNHEY and CDR2 SMNVEV (reference sequence). CDR3 sequence (DNA): TGTGCCAGCAGTCCCAGGGGGCGGTTTTCCTACGAGCAGTACTTC. Protein product: CASSPRGRFSYEQYF.

This chain links TRBV5-4 with TRBJ2-2; D ambiguous. The germline V and J ends were trimmed by 1 base and 0 bases, with 7 bases remaining between them. Germline V gene lookup returns CDR1 SGHNT and CDR2 YYREEE (reference sequence). This CDR3 has 15 amino acids. CDR3 amino acids: CASSLFLPNTGELFF. DNA of the CDR3: TGTGCCAGCAGCTTGTTTCTACCGAACACCGGGGAGCTGTTTTTT.

This CDR3 reads CASSSAKDRGSGANVLTF. CDR3 DNA sequence: TGTGCCAGCAGCTCGGCTAAGGACAGAGGCTCTGGGGCCAACGTCCTGACTTTC. J is TRBJ2-6 and V is TRBV5-4; D perhaps matches TRBD1 (6 bases). The V end lost 3 bases, the J end lost 0 bases, and 16 bases lay between the germline ends. Looked up from germline, CDR1 is SGHNT and CDR2 is YYREEE (reference sequence). The CDR3 sequence is 18 residues long.

This chain uses TRBV5-4 with TRBJ1-5, with D perhaps matching TRBD1 (6 bases). Germline CDR1 and CDR2: SGHNT and YYREEE (reference sequence). V was trimmed by 4 bases and J by 4 bases, leaving 12 bases between them. This CDR3 has 14 residues. The CDR3 reads CASSAGDPNQPQHF. As DNA, the CDR3 is TGTGCCAGCAGCGCAGGGGATCCGAATCAGCCCCAGCATTTT.

The chain employs TRBV7-3 and TRBJ2-2, with TRBD1 identical over 11 bases. Germline CDR1 and CDR2: SGHTA and FQGTGA. J lost 7 bases, V lost 5 bases, and 21 bases had no gene match. The length of the CDR3 is 20 residues. The CDR3 bases are TGTGCCAGCAGCCTACTAATACCGGAAGTGGACAGGGGGCGGGACGGGGAGCTGTTTTTT. Protein: CASSLLIPEVDRGRDGELFF.

The chain employs TRBV7-9 and TRBJ2-1; TRBD1 is a possible D gene (5 bases). Germline CDR1 and CDR2: SEHNR and FQNEAQ (reference sequence). This CDR3 is built from 14 residues. V shed 1 base and J shed 7 bases, with 11 bases lying between them. CDR3 bases: TGTGCCAGCAGCTTAGGGGCAGGGAATAATGAGCAGTTCTTC. It specifies CASSLGAGNNEQFF.

The rearrangement links TRBV30 to TRBJ1-1, with 9 bases identical to TRBD1. The CDR3 contains 13 residues. The V gene end was trimmed by 2 bases and the J gene end by 5 bases; junction bases not matched to a gene: 3. The germline V gene has CDR1 GTSNPN and CDR2 SVGIG (reference sequence). The CDR3 reads CAWSTDRGTEAFF. CDR3 bases: TGTGCCTGGAGTACTGACAGGGGGACTGAAGCTTTCTTT.

The rearrangement uses TRBV9 and TRBJ2-3, with a tentative D call TRBD1 (5 bases). The CDR3 has 15 residues. Germline loops: CDR1 SGDLS, CDR2 YYNGEE. Trimming removed 4 bases at V and 0 bases at J, with 12 bases between. CDR3 DNA: TGTGCCAGCAGCCCCCAGGGATTTAGCACAGATACGCAGTATTTT. The encoded protein is CASSPQGFSTDTQYF.

The chain joins TRBV29-1 to TRBJ1-1; D gene unclear. CDR3 length: 14 residues. Deletions cut 4 bases from V and 3 bases from J, with 15 bases between. The germline gives CDR1 SQVTM, CDR2 ANQGSEA. The CDR3 DNA is TGCAGCGTTGGGGCCGGGATTTCGGACACTGAAGCTTTCTTT. Its translation: CSVGAGISDTEAFF.

The V call is TRBV6-2 or TRBV6-3, the J call TRBJ2-1; 14 bases are a match to TRBD2. V was clipped by 4 bases and J by 2 bases; unmatched bases: 1. This CDR3 spans 16 amino acids. CDR1 is MNHEY and CDR2 is SVGEGT in the germline V gene. CDR3 sequence: CASSWGLAGAYNEQFF. CDR3 nucleotide sequence: TGTGCCAGCAGTTGGGGACTAGCGGGAGCCTACAATGAGCAGTTCTTC.

This clone was seen just once. The chain links TRBV5-1 to TRBJ1-2, with D perhaps matching TRBD1 (5 bases). Germline V gene data show CDR1 as SGHRS and CDR2 as YFSETQ. V was pared by 3 bases and J by 7 bases, with 13 bases between. This CDR3 comprises 13 residues. The CDR3 DNA follows: TGCGCCAGCAGCTGGGGGGATGAACGTGGCTACACCTTC. It is translated as CASSWGDERGYTF. Variable domain in full (rest from reference TRBV5-1 and TRBJ1-2): KAGVTQTPRYLIKTRGQQVTLSCSPISGHRSVSWYQQTPGQGLQFLFEYFSETQRNKGNFPGRFSGRQFSNSRSEMNVSTLELGDSALYLCASSWGDERGYTFGSGTRLTVV.

About this clone itself: The same CDR3 can be traced to other DNA sequences in this sample. The chain couples TRBV15 to TRBJ2-5; 7 bases align to TRBD2. The CDR3 covers 13 residues. Germline V gene data show CDR1 as LNHNV and CDR2 as YYDKDF (reference sequence). The V and J ends lost 2 bases and 5 bases, in that order; junction bases with no gene match: 2. DNA for the CDR3: TGTGCCACCAGCAGAAACGGGGGGGAGACCCAGTACTTC. Translated: CATSRNGGETQYF.

The chain has TRBV18 and TRBJ2-1; 7 bases align to TRBD2. The CDR3 length is 14 residues. Trimming took 4 bases from V and 5 from J; bases not matched to a gene: 5. Germline V gives CDR1 KGHSH, CDR2 LQKENI. The CDR3 region is CASSRRDYHNEQFF. The CDR3 region has the DNA TGTGCCAGCTCACGCCGGGACTATCACAATGAGCAGTTCTTC.

This chain uses TRBV6-5 with TRBJ2-7, with 7 bases that match TRBD1. The V gene's germline CDR1 is MNHEY and CDR2 SVGAGI. After removal of 6 bases from V and 2 bases from J, the junction contained 4 bases not matched to a gene. The CDR3 spans 13 residues. The CDR3 protein is CASRWTGAYEQYF. The CDR3 DNA is TGTGCCAGCAGGTGGACAGGAGCCTACGAGCAGTACTTC.

This chain connects TRBV11-2 to TRBJ2-1, with TRBD1 matching 9 bases. V dropped 0 bases and J dropped 14; count of bases not matched to a gene: 2. This CDR3 is built from 12 residues. From germline, CDR1 is SGHAT and CDR2 FQNNGV. Written as DNA, the CDR3 is TGTGCCAGCAGCTTAGAGGGACAGGGAAAGTTCTTC. Translation gives CASSLEGQGKFF.

The chain links TRBV5-4 to TRBJ2-5; 11 nucleotides agree with TRBD2. The CDR3 contains 16 residues. V lost 3 bases and J lost 0; bases outside the gene matches: 4. Germline V gives CDR1 SGHNT, CDR2 YYREEE (reference sequence). CDR3 amino acids: CASSSLAGGDQETQYF. CDR3 bases: TGTGCCAGCAGCTCTCTAGCGGGGGGAGACCAAGAGACCCAGTACTTC.

This clone turned up a few times. The genes are TRBV10-1 and TRBJ2-7; D possibly corresponds to TRBD2 (6 bases). The CDR3 is 18 residues long. The germline CDR1 and CDR2 sequences are WNHNN and SYGVQD (reference sequence). The V end was cut by 6 bases, the J end by 5 bases, with 29 bases between. The CDR3 spells CASRVVDILPGGGDEQYF. CDR3 nucleotide sequence: TGCGCCAGCAGAGTTGTGGACATCCTTCCCGGAGGCGGGGACGAGCAGTACTTC.

V is TRBV5-1 and J is TRBJ2-1, with 10 bases fitting TRBD2. Germline trimming cut 3 bases from V and 9 bases from J; bases unmatched to any gene: 12. The CDR3 contains 16 residues. The germline gives CDR1 SGHRS, CDR2 YFSETQ. In nucleotides, the CDR3 is TGCGCCAGCAGCTGGGCCCGAGCGGGAGGGAGCGGTGAGCAGTTCTTC. Encoded protein: CASSWARAGGSGEQFF.

The V gene is TRBV7-9, the J gene TRBJ2-5; no clear D. Trimming stripped 5 bases from V and 4 bases from J, with 20 bases between. In germline, CDR1 is SEHNR, CDR2 FQNEAQ (reference sequence). CDR3 length equals 16 residues. CDR3: CASSALAKSSPETQYF. CDR3 DNA: TGTGCCAGCAGCGCTTTAGCTAAATCCTCCCCAGAGACCCAGTACTTC.

The chain employs TRBV3-1 (or the pseudogene TRBV3-2) and TRBJ1-2; maybe TRBD1 (5 bases). The V end lost 3 bases, the J end lost 4 bases, and 15 bases lay between the germline ends. The CDR3 consists of 15 residues. Germline assignment: CDR1 LGHDT and CDR2 YNNKEL (reference sequence). The chain's CDR3 is CASSHMRGRSYGYTF. CDR3 DNA sequence: TGTGCCAGCAGCCATATGCGGGGGAGAAGCTATGGCTACACCTTC.

The rearrangement uses TRBV7-2 and TRBJ2-1; the D is unclear. This CDR3 is 15 amino acids long. Germline loops: CDR1 SGHTA, CDR2 FQGNSA. The ends were cut back, 1 base at V and 0 bases at J, with 7 bases in the middle. The CDR3 DNA reads as TGTGCCAGCAGCTTAGGTGAGAGCTCCTACAATGAGCAGTTCTTC. Its protein is CASSLGESSYNEQFF. The whole variable domain, remainder taken from reference TRBV7-2 and TRBJ2-1, is GAGVSQSPSNKVTEKGKDVELRCDPISGHTALYWYRQSLGQGLEFLIYFQGNSAPDKSGLPSDRFSAERTGGSVSTLTIQRTQQEDSAVYLCASSLGESSYNEQFFGPGTRLTVL.

The V call is TRBV2, the J call TRBJ1-5; D possibly corresponds to TRBD1 (5 bases). The germline V gene has CDR1 SNHLY and CDR2 FYNNEI. This CDR3 spans 14 amino acids. Trimming took off 7 bases at V and 3 bases at J, with 13 bases between the two ends. The chain's CDR3 is CASTLGQVNQPQHF. The DNA of the CDR3 is TGTGCCAGCACCCTCGGACAAGTCAATCAGCCCCAGCATTTT. Full variable domain (rest looked up from reference TRBV2 and TRBJ1-5): EPEVTQTPSHQVTQMGQEVILRCVPISNHLYFYWYRQILGQKVEFLVSFYNNEISEKSEIFDDQFSVERPDGSNFTLKIRSTKLEDSAMYFCASTLGQVNQPQHFGDGTRLSIL.

The rearrangement joins TRBV2 to TRBJ2-7; TRBD2 is a possible D gene (5 bases). The CDR3 covers 15 residues. Germline V gene data show CDR1 as SNHLY and CDR2 as FYNNEI. V lost 6 bases and J 9 bases, leaving 24 bases between the germline ends. CDR3 nucleotide sequence: TGTGCCAGCAGGGAGGTGGGGATCCAGACCCAGAGGCAGTACTTC. Residues: CASREVGIQTQRQYF.

The CDR3 loop is CASSLAGNKNIQYF. In nucleotides, the CDR3 is TGTGCCAGCAGCTTAGCGGGAAACAAAAACATTCAGTACTTC. The chain joins TRBV5-4 to TRBJ2-4, with 7 bases matching TRBD2. This CDR3 has 14 amino acids. Trimming cost V 2 bases and J 3 bases; bases outside gene matches: 2. The germline V gene has CDR1 SGHNT and CDR2 YYREEE (reference sequence).

The J gene is TRBJ1-4, the V gene TRBV9; D gene ambiguous. The germline V gene has CDR1 SGDLS and CDR2 YYNGEE. The germline V and J ends were trimmed by 0 bases and 8 bases, with 17 bases remaining between them. This CDR3 has 16 amino acids. CDR3 nucleotides: TGTGCCAGCAGCGTAGGCGCGGCACACTTAGGAGAAAAACTGTTTTTT. Encoded protein: CASSVGAAHLGEKLFF.

The CDR3 DNA follows: TGTGCCACCGGGGGGGCTGGCCAAGAGACCCAGTACTTC. It translates to CATGGAGQETQYF. V gene TRBV5-7 combines with J gene TRBJ2-5; 8 nucleotides agree with TRBD2. TRBV5-7 has ORF status, its function being uncertain. The V gene end was trimmed by 9 bases and the J gene end by 1 base; junction bases not matched to a gene: 5. The CDR3 covers 13 residues.

This clone was counted a single time. The chain has TRBV28 and TRBJ2-1; 14 bases map to TRBD2. CDR1 and CDR2 (germline): MDHEN, SYDVKM. The trim removed 2 bases at V and 7 bases at J, leaving 4 bases unmatched. This CDR3 region has 16 residues. CDR3 nucleotides: TGTGCCAGCAGTTTAGGGGGACTAGCGGGAGATAATGAGCAGTTCTTC. This sequence encodes CASSLGGLAGDNEQFF. The full variable domain, its missing parts supplied by reference TRBV28 and TRBJ2-1, is DVKVTQSSRYLVKRTGEKVFLECVQDMDHENMFWYRQDPGLGLRLIYFSYDVKMKEKGDIPEGYSVSREKKERFSLILESASTNQTSMYLCASSLGGLAGDNEQFFGPGTRLTVL.